This T cell receptor beta chain derives from a study of blood T cell repertoires in COVID-19 (TCRdb year 2020). A note on the overall study: The collaborator samples originated in the United States, Italy and Spain and spanned the acute and convalescent phases of COVID-19. The prospective study material was composed of cDNA or gDNA derived from T cells, B-cell-depleted T cells, or PBMCs. The samples were drawn from two sources: the first 160 participants of the ongoing ImmuneRACE study, and 1,200 or so subjects contributed by 6 global collaborators. Sample metadata almost always included a de-identified subject ID, COVID-19 status, age in years and sex. A freely available public database, intended as a resource for researchers studying the immune response to SARS-CoV-2, is where the repertoires were released. The dataset comprised deeply sampled blood TCRbeta repertoires from subjects exposed to, actively infected with, or recovered from COVID-19. Where available, HLA class I and class II types were taken from metadata supplied by the sample provider and were not determined by assay-based typing.

Whole blood was collected in K2EDTA tubes by collaborating institutions according to the institutions' own protocols. Collaborator samples were shipped for TCRbeta analysis as frozen whole blood, isolated PBMCs, or DNA extracted from either sample type. To note about this clone: The antigen this receptor binds is unknown. Base qualities were left out, and no much larger clone turns up one base away.

TCRbeta CDR3 regions were amplified from genomic DNA by means of the immunoSEQ Assay, a bias-controlled multiplex PCR. The study's processing was this. Nucleated cell counts per sample were estimated from amplification of reference gene primers within the assay. Sequence reads were collapsed and filtered to measure the absolute abundance of every unique TCRbeta CDR3 rearrangement. For each sample, productive Simpson clonality was calculated by taking the square root of Simpson's diversity index across productive rearrangements. TCRdb carries this immuneACCESS record with in-frame sequences only. Its versions omit some clonotypes, under half of them owing to an unresolved V gene in the studies checked, with the rest unexplained. V and J calls and clone size are as listed in that table; D and trimming were resolved from the DNA. This sample has fewer than 110,000 clones in its table, and 70% to 90% of those were observed once. Approximately 10% of the sample is taken by the ten largest.

Results and caveats for the whole study, not just this receptor: The amount of clinical and demographic metadata varied by source and participant and was provided uncurated.

CDR1 and CDR2 (SGHAT, FQNNGV) derive from the germline V gene. From the cysteine through the phenylalanine, the CDR3 covers 15 amino acids. This entry keeps only the CDR3 DNA: 45 bases, framed from base 1. Cut back by 6 bases and 7 bases, the V and J ends lie 16 bases apart. The origin of this receptor is a woman aged 25 to 45 with acute or convalescent COVID-19. The sequence is built from TRBV11-2 and TRBJ1-6; a confident D gene designation cannot be given. The sample taken for sequencing was peripheral blood. The bases are TGTGCCAGCAGTACACTGGGAGGTGGAAATTCACCCCTCCACTTT. The translation is CASSTLGGGNSPLHF. Reference TRBV11-2 and TRBJ1-6 genes cover what lies past the CDR3, so the full variable domain is EAGVAQSPRYKIIEKRQSVAFWCNPISGHATLYWYQQILGQGPKLLIQFQNNGVVDDSQLPKDRFSAERLKGVDSTLKIQPAKLEDSAVYLCASSTLGGGNSPLHFGNGTRLTVT.